This T cell receptor (beta chain) was recorded in a study of cytomegalovirus exposure and HLA in healthy donors (dated by TCRdb to about 2017). General notes on the study: An earlier analysis of approximately 600 of the donors reported about 250 Gb of sequence data and approximately 110 million unique TCR beta sequences from about 179 million T cells. A separate validation cohort of 100 to 150 different subjects was used in addition to the 666-subject first cohort. The study profiled the T cell repertoires of about 640 subjects by immunosequencing and related them to cytomegalovirus serostatus. Every repertoire in the discovery cohort had been generated on one and the same sequencing platform. The later analysis used no new phenotypic data to find candidate immune exposures, relying instead on TCR beta sequences and their occurrence across donors. The study aimed to test whether signatures of past pathogen exposure could be identified by cataloging public T cell receptors. Donor age, sex, ethnicity and CMV serostatus were compiled together with the repertoire data. The genetic ancestry cluster associated with self-reported Caucasian donors included 81% of the approximately 400 genotyped donors. Among 300 to 500 genotyped donors of the cohort, an average of roughly 230,000 unique TCR beta nucleotide sequences was sequenced per donor, of which about 18% were non-productive. A later analysis re-examined previously published TCR beta repertoires from roughly 650 donors and added high-resolution HLA genotyping to investigate patterns of TCR occurrence. HLA typing included class I and class II loci at four-digit resolution. The number of typed donors differed by locus: about 629-640 for A, B, C, DRB1 and DQB1; 500 to 550 for DQA1; 606 for DPA1; and around 470 for DPB1. Four or five DR-DQ haplotypes were handled as single units for association and clustering, since linkage in the cohort was strong. An earlier analysis of approximately 500 of the donors applied high-throughput TCR beta sequencing to assess whether each TCR beta V gene segment acted as functional or pseudogenic. A later genetic analysis took genome-wide SNP genotypes for about 65% of the 666 donors and used that subset as a discovery cohort. About 300 gigabases of sequencing data and about 92 million unique TCR sequences made up an early release that covered nearly 650 HLA-typed donors. The study combined high-throughput TCR immunosequencing, statistical association of individual TCRs with disease status, and machine learning to predict cytomegalovirus infection status.

General findings and caveats noted by the study authors: When HLA alleles, especially DR and DQ, strongly co-occurred, attributing TCR associations to individual alleles was difficult. V-gene and J-gene trimming of TCR beta chains was associated with a missense DCLRE1C variant in a later genetic analysis, and the association was replicated in an independent cohort. Because HLA typing was missing for some donors at each locus, association tests included only the typed subset. A later analysis associated about 17,000 TCR beta sequences with specific HLA alleles at a false discovery rate of 0.05. This cohort had only TCR beta chains sequenced, and the lack of alpha or paired-chain data limited which features could be detected. The classifier was reported to diagnose cytomegalovirus status with high specificity and sensitivity in both the original cohort and the validation cohort. In an earlier analysis of 587 of the donors, most TCR beta V segments appeared in productive rearrangements about 90% or about 30% of the time, broadly matching IMGT annotations. In vitro tests confirmed that a few of the cytomegalovirus-associated TCR beta chains recognize cytomegalovirus antigens. Linkage disequilibrium might explain the correlated functional status among segregating V segments, but an unknown experimental factor could not be excluded. Sequencing depth was assumed to be roughly uniform across donors in the presence/absence analyses, though that assumption may not hold. It was suggested by the authors that the approach could potentially be generalized to other disease states and immunological phenotypes. According to a later analysis, parvovirus B19, influenza, CMV and Epstein-Barr virus appeared linked to several top co-occurrence clusters. The study gave a list of 150 to 200 TCR beta chains associated with cytomegalovirus. The 87-base-pair reads could not distinguish some IMGT-functional V segments, including TRBV6-2 and TRBV6-3, so those segments were excluded. For the cohort, immune exposure information was limited to CMV serostatus. A later analysis found that most CMV-associated TCR beta chains appeared HLA-restricted, with HLA associations seemingly driven largely by CMV exposure. In a later analysis, the rate of TCR association differed among HLA loci, with DRB1 alleles having the most associated TCRs and HLA-C alleles having the fewest. A further reported finding was that TCR beta sequences accurately predicted the HLA-A and HLA-B alleles for most subjects in the first cohort. A cluster of highly shared sequence variants was judged likely to represent a technical artifact of the sequencing pipeline. Compared with the roughly 600-donor mean, donors in an Asian-associated ancestry cluster had fewer N-insertions in productive TCRs, according to a later genetic analysis. Most TCR sequences were seen in very few donors, while some public TCRs were found in many individuals. Over 15 rarely observed V segments, including chromosome 9 orphons, were excluded from the earlier analysis of about 600 of the donors because counts were too low. A later analysis found that HLA-associated TCR beta chains were more clonally expanded and had lower generation probabilities than equally common non-associated chains.

As concerns this clone: The antigen it recognizes is unknown. Base-call qualities are not available, and no considerably larger clone is one nucleotide away.

The library was built by means of the immunoSEQ multiplex PCR assay. A mixture of 60 forward primers for TCR Vbeta segments and 13 reverse primers for TCR Jbeta segments was used in the multiplex PCR. The CDR3 region of rearranged TCR beta genes was amplified from genomic DNA by a multiplex PCR assay. The Illumina HiSeq System was used to sequence the amplified TCR beta libraries as 87-base-pair reads. Under the source paper's analysis protocol: A later analysis tallied roughly 80 million unique TCR beta chains across the approximately 670 repertoires, and around 10 million of those chains were shared by two or more donors. To remove PCR and sequencing errors, raw reads were error-corrected and collapsed into unique sequences using a nearest-neighbor algorithm that merged closely related sequences. Alignment of CDR3 sequences to IMGT reference sequences was used to assign V, D and J gene segments. For a sequence to be retained, a match of at least six nucleotides was required to both a V gene segment and a J gene segment. Rearrangements were classified as productive when the CDR3 lacked stop codons and remained in frame with V and J, and all other rearrangements were classified as non-productive. Following IMGT convention, CDR3 was defined as the stretch from the second conserved V-encoded cysteine to the conserved J-encoded phenylalanine. In an earlier analysis of roughly 580 of the donors, sequences lacking an unambiguous match to a single V gene segment were excluded. An earlier analysis of fewer than 650 of the donors classified V segments as functional when productive rearrangements were above 56.7% and as segregating when the standard deviation between donors was above 5%. A statistical classification framework was developed to diagnose cytomegalovirus status using the catalog of TCR beta chain sequences. V and J gene assignment, in a later analysis, came from comparing TCR nucleotide sequences with IMGT/GENE-DB human TR gene sequences. The TCRdist pipeline was used in a later analysis to assign CDR3 sequences and most-parsimonious VDJ recombination scenarios. In a later analysis, each TCR beta chain was defined by its CDR3 amino acid sequence together with its V-gene family, and reads lacking a unique V-gene family were excluded. In a later analysis, 500 to 700 highly shared, low-generation-probability nucleotide sequences were removed to address suspected cross-contamination and a sequencing artifact. In a later analysis, a clonal expansion index for each public chain was calculated from normalized within-repertoire ranks of inferred template counts. A later analysis computed generation probabilities with a VDJ recombination model fitted to out-of-frame rearrangements, and checked the results against IGoR. In a later analysis, hypergeometric tests were used to score TCR-TCR, TCR-HLA and TCR-CMV co-occurrence, with a repertoire-size bias correction applied to TCR pairs. False discovery rates were estimated in a later analysis by permuting HLA or CMV assignments 20 times. In a later analysis, co-occurring TCRs were grouped with DBSCAN, and TCRdist sequence similarity was added when clustering was performed within HLA-allele-positive subsets. For co-occurrence clustering, repertoires with fewer than 30,000 or more than 120,000 public chains were excluded, along with five repertoires with anomalous nucleotide sharing. TCRdb limited this immuneACCESS table to in-frame rearrangements with V and J called. A share of clones is missing; checked studies link under half to unresolved V genes, and the rest is unexplained. The V and J calls and clone size are taken from that table; D and trimming were inferred from the DNA. Recorded for this sample are approximately 110,000 clones; roughly three quarters of them occurred a single time. The biggest ten clones account for roughly 1.2% of the sample.

In total, roughly 670 healthy bone marrow donors made up the cohort. Cohort members were all nominally healthy when sampled, although unrecorded immune exposures were likely present. The donor tested CMV seronegative, placing the donor among the 350 to 400 seronegative members of the cohort. Every donor gave a peripheral blood sample, and the peripheral blood mononuclear cells from that sample were used for TCR beta sequencing. The Qiagen DNeasy Blood Extraction Kit was used to extract genomic DNA from the blood cell samples. Cut back by 7 bases and 5 bases, the V and J ends lie 18 bases apart. Its CDR3 holds 14 amino acids, cysteine through phenylalanine. CDR3 DNA only is kept here, 42 bases in frame from base 1. In the germline V gene, CDR1 corresponds to SNHLY and CDR2 to FYNNEI.

The rearrangement combines TRBV2 with TRBJ2-7; the D gene is perhaps TRBD1, on 6 matching bases. This TCR derives from a man aged 35 to 55 in good health and CMV-seronegative. The sequenced material came from PBMCs. The DNA reads as follows: TGTGCCAGCACCGAGGGGGTGGTCCGCCACGAGCAGTACTTC. Translated, it reads CASTEGVVRHEQYF.